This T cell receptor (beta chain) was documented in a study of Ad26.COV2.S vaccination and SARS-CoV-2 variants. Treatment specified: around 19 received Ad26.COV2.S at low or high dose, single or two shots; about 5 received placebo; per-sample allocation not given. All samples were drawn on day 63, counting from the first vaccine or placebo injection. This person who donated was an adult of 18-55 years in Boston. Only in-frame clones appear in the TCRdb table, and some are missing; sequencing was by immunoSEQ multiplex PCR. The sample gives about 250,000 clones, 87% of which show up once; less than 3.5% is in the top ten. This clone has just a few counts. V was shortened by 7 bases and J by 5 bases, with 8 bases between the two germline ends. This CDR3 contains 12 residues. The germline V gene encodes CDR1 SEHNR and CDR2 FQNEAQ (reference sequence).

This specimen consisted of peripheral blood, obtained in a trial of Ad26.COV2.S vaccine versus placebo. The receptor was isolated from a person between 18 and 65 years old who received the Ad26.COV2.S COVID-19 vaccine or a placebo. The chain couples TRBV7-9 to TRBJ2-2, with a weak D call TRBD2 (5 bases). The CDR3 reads CASNWETGELFF. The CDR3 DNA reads TGTGCCAGCAACTGGGAGACCGGGGAGCTGTTTTTT.